A selection of T cell receptor beta chains follows, all from one sample in a study of early T cells in non-severe SARS-CoV-2 infection. One entry per CDR3 protein, called by TCRdb with MiXCR from the 5' RACE reads. The table includes tens of thousands of distinct CDR3 sequences, more than 9.5% detected once. This specimen was whole blood, taken at baseline. These receptors all come from an adult who was a healthcare worker with PCR-confirmed SARS-CoV-2 infection or an uninfected control (not recorded which). Each CDR3 is given with its conserved first and last residue. D genes are given only for firm matches. Only part of the rows carry a size: once, few, many, or a class if the clone is expanded.

J: TRBJ1-6; size: .; V: TRBV7-3; D: TRBD1; CDR3: CASSPGDRPPHPTSYNSPLHF; DNA: TGTGCCAGCAGCCCGGGGGACAGGCCGCCCCATCCTACCTCCTATAATTCACCCCTCCACTTT
J: TRBJ1-1; size: many; V: TRBV18; D: .; CDR3: CASSPNTEAFF; DNA: TGTGCCAGCTCACCAAACACTGAAGCTTTCTTT
J: TRBJ2-3; size: few; V: TRBV6-5; D: .; CDR3: CASSRPGSTDTQYF; DNA: TGTGCCAGCAGTCGACCGGGGAGCACAGATACGCAGTATTTT
J: TRBJ1-1; size: .; V: TRBV2; D: TRBD1; CDR3: CASRGQGATEAFF; DNA: TGTGCCAGCAGGGGACAGGGGGCAACTGAAGCTTTCTTT
J: TRBJ2-3; size: .; V: TRBV12-3/TRBV12-4; D: .; CDR3: CASSWTSTDTQYF; DNA: TGTGCCAGCAGTTGGACAAGCACAGATACGCAGTATTTT
J: TRBJ2-1; size: few; V: TRBV10-3; D: TRBD2; CDR3: CAISETAGGADNEQFF; DNA: TGTGCCATCAGTGAGACAGCGGGAGGAGCTGACAATGAGCAGTTCTTC
J: TRBJ2-3; size: many; V: TRBV18; D: TRBD2; CDR3: CASSPFRTSGGTDTQYF; DNA: TGTGCCAGCTCACCTTTCCGGACTAGCGGGGGCACAGATACGCAGTATTTT
J: TRBJ2-1; size: few; V: TRBV6-7; D: .; CDR3: CASSYIHRAYYNEQFF; DNA: TGTGCCAGCAGTTATATACACAGGGCCTACTACAATGAGCAGTTCTTC
J: TRBJ2-7; size: .; V: TRBV29-1; D: TRBD2; CDR3: CSTWEGPLYEQYF; DNA: TGCAGCACCTGGGAGGGTCCCCTCTACGAGCAGTACTTC
J: TRBJ2-3; size: .; V: TRBV20-1; D: TRBD2; CDR3: CSARAGADTQYF; DNA: TGCAGTGCTCGAGCGGGGGCAGATACGCAGTATTTT
J: TRBJ2-7; size: many; V: TRBV4-1; D: TRBD1; CDR3: CASSPTGGTHEQYF; DNA: TGCGCCAGCAGCCCGACAGGGGGTACGCACGAGCAGTACTTC
J: TRBJ2-3; size: once; V: TRBV4-1; D: .; CDR3: CASSQDVYLRPTDTQYF; DNA: TGCGCCAGCAGCCAAGATGTTTACTTACGGCCCACAGATACGCAGTATTTT
J: TRBJ1-4; size: few; V: TRBV5-4; D: .; CDR3: CASSLSPEAFNEKLFF; DNA: TGTGCCAGCAGCTTGTCACCAGAGGCTTTTAATGAAAAACTGTTTTTT
J: TRBJ2-5; size: .; V: TRBV7-2; D: .; CDR3: CASSLFGQETQYF; DNA: TGTGCCAGCAGCTTATTTGGCCAAGAGACCCAGTACTTC
J: TRBJ1-1; size: .; V: TRBV16; D: .; CDR3: CASSQSVTMNTEAFF; DNA: TGTGCCAGCAGCCAATCGGTCACCATGAACACTGAAGCTTTCTTT
J: TRBJ2-7; size: .; V: TRBV29-1; D: TRBD1; CDR3: CSARTGANEQYF; DNA: TGCAGCGCAAGGACAGGGGCAAACGAGCAGTACTTC
J: TRBJ2-3; size: .; V: TRBV29-1; D: .; CDR3: CSSFNRAGSDTQYF; DNA: TGCAGCTCCTTTAACAGGGCTGGGTCAGATACGCAGTATTTT
J: TRBJ2-7; size: .; V: TRBV20-1; D: TRBD2; CDR3: CSARAGGPYEQYF; DNA: TGCAGTGCTAGAGCGGGAGGGCCGTACGAGCAGTACTTC
J: TRBJ2-3; size: .; V: TRBV10-1; D: .; CDR3: CASSESNSFTDTQYF; DNA: TGCGCCAGCAGTGAGTCGAACAGCTTCACAGATACGCAGTATTTT
J: TRBJ2-4; size: many; V: TRBV7-9; D: TRBD1; CDR3: CASSPRTGVVLAKNIQYF; DNA: TGTGCCAGCAGCCCCCGGACAGGGGTCGTCCTAGCCAAAAACATTCAGTACTTC
J: TRBJ2-2; size: .; V: TRBV29-1; D: .; CDR3: CSCRANTGELFF; DNA: TGCAGCTGTCGGGCGAACACCGGGGAGCTGTTTTTT
J: TRBJ2-5; size: many; V: TRBV11-3; D: .; CDR3: CASSFSGETQYF; DNA: TGTGCCAGCAGCTTTAGTGGCGAGACCCAGTACTTC
J: TRBJ1-1; size: few; V: TRBV29-1; D: .; CDR3: CSVEGAFF; DNA: TGCAGCGTTGAGGGAGCTTTCTTT
J: TRBJ1-2; size: few; V: TRBV30; D: TRBD1; CDR3: CAWTGDSFNYGYTF; DNA: TGTGCCTGGACCGGGGACAGCTTTAACTATGGCTACACCTTC
J: TRBJ1-4; size: few; V: TRBV19; D: .; CDR3: CASSVIHEGNEKLFF; DNA: TGTGCCAGTAGTGTAATCCATGAAGGAAATGAAAAACTGTTTTTT
J: TRBJ2-2; size: .; V: TRBV7-9; D: TRBD2; CDR3: CASSRRLAGDTGELFF; DNA: TGTGCCAGCAGCCGGCGACTAGCGGGGGACACCGGGGAGCTGTTTTTT
J: TRBJ1-1; size: few; V: TRBV10-3; D: .; CDR3: CAISGGAFTEAFF; DNA: TGTGCCATCAGTGGTGGTGCGTTCACTGAAGCTTTCTTT
J: TRBJ2-1; size: .; V: TRBV7-7; D: .; CDR3: CASSPRLNVPSSYNEQFF; DNA: TGTGCTAGCAGCCCCCGGCTAAATGTACCCAGCTCCTACAATGAGCAGTTCTTC
J: TRBJ1-6; size: few; V: TRBV29-1; D: TRBD1; CDR3: CSVRYEGGGSPLHF; DNA: TGCAGCGTCCGTTATGAAGGGGGCGGTTCACCCCTCCACTTT
J: TRBJ1-1; size: .; V: TRBV9; D: .; CDR3: CASSVEGATEAFF; DNA: TGTGCCAGCAGCGTTGAGGGCGCCACTGAAGCTTTCTTT
J: TRBJ2-7; size: few; V: TRBV6-2/TRBV6-3; D: .; CDR3: CASSPLPHEQYF; DNA: TGTGCCAGCAGCCCTCTTCCCCACGAGCAGTACTTC
J: TRBJ1-4; size: few; V: TRBV18; D: TRBD1; CDR3: CASSATGSTNEKLFF; DNA: TGTGCCAGCTCAGCGACAGGGTCTACTAATGAAAAACTGTTTTTT